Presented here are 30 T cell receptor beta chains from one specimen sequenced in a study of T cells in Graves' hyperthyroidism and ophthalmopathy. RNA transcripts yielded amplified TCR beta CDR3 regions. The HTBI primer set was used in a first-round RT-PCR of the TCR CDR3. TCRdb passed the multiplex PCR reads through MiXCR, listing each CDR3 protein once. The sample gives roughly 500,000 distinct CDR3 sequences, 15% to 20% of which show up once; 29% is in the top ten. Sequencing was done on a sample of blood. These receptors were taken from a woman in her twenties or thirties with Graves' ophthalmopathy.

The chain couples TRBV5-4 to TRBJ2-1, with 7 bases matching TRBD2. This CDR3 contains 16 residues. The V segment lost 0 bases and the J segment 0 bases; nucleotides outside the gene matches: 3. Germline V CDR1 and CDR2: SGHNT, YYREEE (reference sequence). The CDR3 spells CASSLAGRSSYNEQFF. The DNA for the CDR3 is TGTGCCAGCAGCTTGGCCGGGAGGTCCTCCTACAATGAGCAGTTCTTC.

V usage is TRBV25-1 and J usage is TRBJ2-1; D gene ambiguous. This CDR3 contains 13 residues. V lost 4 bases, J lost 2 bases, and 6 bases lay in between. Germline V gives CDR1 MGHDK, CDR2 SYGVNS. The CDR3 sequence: CASSGGTYNEQFF. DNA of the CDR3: TGTGCCAGCAGTGGGGGAACCTACAATGAGCAGTTCTTC.

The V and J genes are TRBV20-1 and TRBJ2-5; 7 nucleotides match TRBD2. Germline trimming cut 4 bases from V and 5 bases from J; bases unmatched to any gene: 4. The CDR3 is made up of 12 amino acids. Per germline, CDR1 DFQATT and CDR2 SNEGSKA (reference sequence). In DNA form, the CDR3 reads TGCAGTGCTAAGACTAGCCGGGAGACCCAGTACTTC. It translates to CSAKTSRETQYF.

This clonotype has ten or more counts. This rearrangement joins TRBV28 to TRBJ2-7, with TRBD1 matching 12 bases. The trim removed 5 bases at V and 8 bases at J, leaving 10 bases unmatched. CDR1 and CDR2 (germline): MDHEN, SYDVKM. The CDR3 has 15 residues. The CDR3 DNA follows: TGTGCCAGCAGTCCGAGGGGACAGGGGGCGCTTAAGCAGTACTTC. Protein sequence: CASSPRGQGALKQYF. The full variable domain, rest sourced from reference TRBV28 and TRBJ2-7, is DVKVTQSSRYLVKRTGEKVFLECVQDMDHENMFWYRQDPGLGLRLIYFSYDVKMKEKGDIPEGYSVSREKKERFSLILESASTNQTSMYLCASSPRGQGALKQYFGPGTRLTVT.

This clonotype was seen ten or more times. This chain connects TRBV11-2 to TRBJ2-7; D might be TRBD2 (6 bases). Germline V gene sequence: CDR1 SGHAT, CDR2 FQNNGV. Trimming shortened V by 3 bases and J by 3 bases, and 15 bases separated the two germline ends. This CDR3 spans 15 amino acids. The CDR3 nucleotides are TGTGCCAGCAGCTTTTCGCGGGGCAGGGTCTACGAGCAGTACTTC. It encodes CASSFSRGRVYEQYF.

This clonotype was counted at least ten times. CDR3 in amino acids: CASSRTSGNTDTQYF. CDR3 bases: TGTGCCAGCAGCCGGACTAGCGGGAACACAGATACGCAGTATTTT. The V gene is TRBV14, the J gene TRBJ2-3, with 12 bases fitting TRBD2. In germline, CDR1 is SGHDN, CDR2 FVKESK. The CDR3 runs 15 residues. The V segment lost 4 bases and the J segment 2 bases; nucleotides outside the gene matches: 1.

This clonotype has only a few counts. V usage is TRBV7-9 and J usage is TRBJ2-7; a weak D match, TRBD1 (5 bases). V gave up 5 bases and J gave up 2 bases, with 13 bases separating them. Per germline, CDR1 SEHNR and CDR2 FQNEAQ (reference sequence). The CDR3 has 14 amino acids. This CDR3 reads CASSLTGATYEQYF. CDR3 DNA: TGTGCCAGCAGCCTAACAGGAGCAACCTACGAGCAGTACTTC.

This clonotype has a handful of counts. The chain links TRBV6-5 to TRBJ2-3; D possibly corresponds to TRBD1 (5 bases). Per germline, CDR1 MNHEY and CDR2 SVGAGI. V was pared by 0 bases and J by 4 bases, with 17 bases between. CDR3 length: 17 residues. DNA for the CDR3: TGTGCCAGCAGTTACTCGAAAGTTTGGCAGGGCCCAGATACGCAGTATTTT. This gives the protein CASSYSKVWQGPDTQYF.

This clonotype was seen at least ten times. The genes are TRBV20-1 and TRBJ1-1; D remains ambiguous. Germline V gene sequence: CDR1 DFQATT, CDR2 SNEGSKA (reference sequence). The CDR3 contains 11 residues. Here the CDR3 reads CRGQDYTEAFF. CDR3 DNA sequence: TGCAGGGGCCAGGACTACACTGAAGCTTTCTTT.

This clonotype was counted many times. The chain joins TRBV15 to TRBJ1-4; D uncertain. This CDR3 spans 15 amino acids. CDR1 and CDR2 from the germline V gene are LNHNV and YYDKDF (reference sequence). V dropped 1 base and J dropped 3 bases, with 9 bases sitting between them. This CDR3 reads CATSRVGSANEKLFF. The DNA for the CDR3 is TGTGCCACCAGCAGAGTCGGGTCGGCTAATGAAAAACTGTTTTTT.

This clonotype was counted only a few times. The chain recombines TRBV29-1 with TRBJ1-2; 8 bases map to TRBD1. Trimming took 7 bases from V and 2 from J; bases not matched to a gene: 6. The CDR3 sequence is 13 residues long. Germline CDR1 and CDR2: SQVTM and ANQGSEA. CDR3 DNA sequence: TGCAGCGCCACTCGACAGGGGAACTATGGCTACACCTTC. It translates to CSATRQGNYGYTF.

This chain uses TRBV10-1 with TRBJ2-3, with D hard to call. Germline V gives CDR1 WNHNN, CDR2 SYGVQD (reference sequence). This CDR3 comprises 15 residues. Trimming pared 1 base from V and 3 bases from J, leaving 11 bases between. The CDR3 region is CASSELAVGTDTQYF. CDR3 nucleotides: TGCGCCAGCAGTGAGTTGGCAGTGGGAACAGATACGCAGTATTTT.

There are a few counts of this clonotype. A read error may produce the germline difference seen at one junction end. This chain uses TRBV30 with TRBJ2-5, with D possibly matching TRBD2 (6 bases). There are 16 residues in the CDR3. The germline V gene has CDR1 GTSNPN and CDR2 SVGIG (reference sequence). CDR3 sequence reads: CAWGVPLAESQETQYF. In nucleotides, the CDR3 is TGTGCCTGGGGTGTACCCTTAGCGGAGTCTCAAGAGACCCAGTACTTC.

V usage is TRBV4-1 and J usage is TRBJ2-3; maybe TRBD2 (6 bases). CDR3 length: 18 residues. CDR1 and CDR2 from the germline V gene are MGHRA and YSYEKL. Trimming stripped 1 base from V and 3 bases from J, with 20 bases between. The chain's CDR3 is CASSQGLSGLLGTDTQYF. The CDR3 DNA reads TGCGCCAGCAGCCAAGGTCTTTCGGGACTCCTAGGGACAGATACGCAGTATTTT.

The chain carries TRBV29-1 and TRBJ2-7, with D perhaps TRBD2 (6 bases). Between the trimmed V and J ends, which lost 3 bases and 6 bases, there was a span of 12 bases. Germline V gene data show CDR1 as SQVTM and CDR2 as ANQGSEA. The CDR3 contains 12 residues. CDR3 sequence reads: CSVDHGGSEQYF. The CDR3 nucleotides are TGCAGCGTTGATCATGGGGGGTCCGAGCAGTACTTC.

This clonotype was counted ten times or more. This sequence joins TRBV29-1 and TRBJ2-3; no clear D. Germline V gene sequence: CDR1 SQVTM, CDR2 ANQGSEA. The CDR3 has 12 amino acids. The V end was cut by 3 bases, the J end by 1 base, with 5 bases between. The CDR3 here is CSVDPGTDTQYF. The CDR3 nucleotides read TGCAGCGTTGATCCAGGCACAGATACGCAGTATTTT.

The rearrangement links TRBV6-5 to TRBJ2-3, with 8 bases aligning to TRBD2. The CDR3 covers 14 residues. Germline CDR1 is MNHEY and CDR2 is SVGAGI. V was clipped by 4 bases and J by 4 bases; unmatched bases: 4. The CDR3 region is CASSSSGSSDTQYF. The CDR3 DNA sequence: TGTGCCAGCAGTTCAAGCGGGAGCTCAGATACGCAGTATTTT.

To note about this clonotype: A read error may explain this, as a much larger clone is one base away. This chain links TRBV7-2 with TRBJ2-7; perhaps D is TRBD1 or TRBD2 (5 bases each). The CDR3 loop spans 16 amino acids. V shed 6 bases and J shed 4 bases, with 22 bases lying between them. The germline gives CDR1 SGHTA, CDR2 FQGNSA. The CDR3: CASRLAGAYPPYEQYF. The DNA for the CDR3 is TGTGCCAGCAGGCTAGCTGGGGCTTACCCCCCTTACGAGCAGTACTTC. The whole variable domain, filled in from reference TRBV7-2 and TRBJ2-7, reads GAGVSQSPSNKVTEKGKDVELRCDPISGHTALYWYRQSLGQGLEFLIYFQGNSAPDKSGLPSDRFSAERTGGSVSTLTIQRTQQEDSAVYLCASRLAGAYPPYEQYFGPGTRLTVT.

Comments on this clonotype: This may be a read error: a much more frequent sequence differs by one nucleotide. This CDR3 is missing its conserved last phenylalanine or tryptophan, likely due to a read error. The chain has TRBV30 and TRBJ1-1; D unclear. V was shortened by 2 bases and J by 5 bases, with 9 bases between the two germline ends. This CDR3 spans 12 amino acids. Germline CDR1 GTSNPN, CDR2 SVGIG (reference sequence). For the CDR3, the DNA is TGTGCCTGGAGTCTCCGGAGGACTGAAGCTTTCCTT. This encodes CAWSLRRTEAFL.

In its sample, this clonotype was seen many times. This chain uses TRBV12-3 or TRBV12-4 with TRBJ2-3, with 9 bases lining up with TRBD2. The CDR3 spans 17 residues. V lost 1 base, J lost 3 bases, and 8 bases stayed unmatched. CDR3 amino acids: CASSLGELGLATDTQYF. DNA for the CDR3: TGTGCCAGCAGTTTAGGGGAACTCGGACTAGCGACAGATACGCAGTATTTT.

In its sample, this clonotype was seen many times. The CDR3 is CASSLHGLAEDNEQFF. CDR3 in DNA: TGTGCCAGCAGTCTACATGGATTAGCGGAAGACAATGAGCAGTTCTTC. This rearrangement joins TRBV28 to TRBJ2-1; TRBD2 is a possible D gene (6 bases). The CDR3 spans 16 residues. Germline loops: CDR1 MDHEN, CDR2 SYDVKM. With 5 bases removed from V and 5 bases from J, the gap between germline ends came to 19 bases.

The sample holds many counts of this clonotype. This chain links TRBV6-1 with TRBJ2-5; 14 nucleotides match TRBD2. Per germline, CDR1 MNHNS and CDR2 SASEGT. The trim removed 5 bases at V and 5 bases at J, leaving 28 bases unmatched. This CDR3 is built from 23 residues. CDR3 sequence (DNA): TGTGCCAGCAGTCCGGGACTAGCGGGAGTATCGCCCGAACACATCGGGACGTATGAGACCCAGTACTTC. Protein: CASSPGLAGVSPEHIGTYETQYF.

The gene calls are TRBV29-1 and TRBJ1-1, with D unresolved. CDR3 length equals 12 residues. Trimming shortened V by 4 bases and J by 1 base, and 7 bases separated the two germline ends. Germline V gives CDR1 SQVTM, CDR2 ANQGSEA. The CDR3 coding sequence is TGCAGCGTTGTCGGGGAGAACACTGAAGCTTTCTTT. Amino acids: CSVVGENTEAFF.

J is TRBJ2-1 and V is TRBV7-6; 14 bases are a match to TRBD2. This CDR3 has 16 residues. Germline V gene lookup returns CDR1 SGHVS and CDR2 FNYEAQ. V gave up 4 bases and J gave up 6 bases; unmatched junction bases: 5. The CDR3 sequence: CASSYGGLAGVNEQFF. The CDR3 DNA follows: TGTGCCAGCAGCTACGGGGGACTAGCGGGAGTCAATGAGCAGTTCTTC.

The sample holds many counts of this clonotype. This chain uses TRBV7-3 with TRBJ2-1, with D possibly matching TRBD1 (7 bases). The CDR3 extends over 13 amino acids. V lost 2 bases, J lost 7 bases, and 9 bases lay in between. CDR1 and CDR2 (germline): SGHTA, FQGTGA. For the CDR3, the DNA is TGTGCCAGCAGCTTACCAGGGGGGAATGAGCAGTTCTTC. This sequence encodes CASSLPGGNEQFF.

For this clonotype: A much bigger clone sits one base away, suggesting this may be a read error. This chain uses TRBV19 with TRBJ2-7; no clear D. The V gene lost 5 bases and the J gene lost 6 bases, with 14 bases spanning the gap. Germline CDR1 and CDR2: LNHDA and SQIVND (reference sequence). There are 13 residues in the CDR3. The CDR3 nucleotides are TGTGCCAGTAGTCCTTCAGGATTCTGCGAGCAGTACTTC. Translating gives CASSPSGFCEQYF.

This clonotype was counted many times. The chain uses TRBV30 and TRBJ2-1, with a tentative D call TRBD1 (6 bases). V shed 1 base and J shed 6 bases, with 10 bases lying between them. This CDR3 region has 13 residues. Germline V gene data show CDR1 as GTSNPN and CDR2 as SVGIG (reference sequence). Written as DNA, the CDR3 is TGTGCCTGGAGTGGGGACAACGCCAATGAGCAGTTCTTC. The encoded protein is CAWSGDNANEQFF.

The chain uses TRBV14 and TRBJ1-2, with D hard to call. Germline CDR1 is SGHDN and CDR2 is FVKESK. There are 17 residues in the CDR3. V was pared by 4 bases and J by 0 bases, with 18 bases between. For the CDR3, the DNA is TGTGCCAGCAGCCCCCTAGAGTGGGCAGAGCCTAACTATGGCTACACCTTC. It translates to CASSPLEWAEPNYGYTF. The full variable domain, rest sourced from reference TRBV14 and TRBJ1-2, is EAGVTQFPSHSVIEKGQTVTLRCDPISGHDNLYWYRRVMGKEIKFLLHFVKESKQDESGMPNNRFLAERTGGTYSTLKVQPAELEDSGVYFCASSPLEWAEPNYGYTFGSGTRLTVV.

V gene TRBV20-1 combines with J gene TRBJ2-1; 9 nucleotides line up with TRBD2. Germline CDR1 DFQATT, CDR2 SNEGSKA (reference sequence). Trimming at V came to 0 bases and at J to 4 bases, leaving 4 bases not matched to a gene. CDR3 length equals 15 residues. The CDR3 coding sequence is TGCAGTGCTAGAGATCCCCTAGCGGGATACAATGAGCAGTTCTTC. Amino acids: CSARDPLAGYNEQFF.

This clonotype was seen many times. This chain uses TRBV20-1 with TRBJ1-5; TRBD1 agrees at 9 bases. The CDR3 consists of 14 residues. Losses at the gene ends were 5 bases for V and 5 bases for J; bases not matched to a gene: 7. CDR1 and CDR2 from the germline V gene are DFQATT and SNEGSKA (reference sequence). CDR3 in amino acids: CSARDREEYQPQHF. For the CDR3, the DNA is TGCAGTGCTCGGGACAGGGAAGAGTATCAGCCCCAGCATTTT.